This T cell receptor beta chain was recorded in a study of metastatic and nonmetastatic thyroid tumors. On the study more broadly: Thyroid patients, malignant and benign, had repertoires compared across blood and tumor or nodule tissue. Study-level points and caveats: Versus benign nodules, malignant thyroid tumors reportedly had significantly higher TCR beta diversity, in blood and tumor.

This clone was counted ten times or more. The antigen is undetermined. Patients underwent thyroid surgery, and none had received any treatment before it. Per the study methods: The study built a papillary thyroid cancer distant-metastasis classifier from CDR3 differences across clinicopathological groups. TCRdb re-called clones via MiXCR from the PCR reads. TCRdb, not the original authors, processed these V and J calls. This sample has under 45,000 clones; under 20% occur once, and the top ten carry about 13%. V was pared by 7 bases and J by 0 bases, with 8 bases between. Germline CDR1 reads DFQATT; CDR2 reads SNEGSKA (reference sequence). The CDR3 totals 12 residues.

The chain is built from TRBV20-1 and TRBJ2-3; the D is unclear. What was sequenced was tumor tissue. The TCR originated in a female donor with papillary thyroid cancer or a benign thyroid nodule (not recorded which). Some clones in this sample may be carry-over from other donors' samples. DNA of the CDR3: TGCAGTGGACGGCAGAGCACAGATACGCAGTATTTT. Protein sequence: CSGRQSTDTQYF.